The TCR beta chain described here comes from a study of Graves' ophthalmopathy and Graves' hyperthyroidism. Findings of the study overall: Classification of ophthalmopathy versus stable hyperthyroidism by a 13-signature model yielded around 90% sensitivity and just over 80% specificity. The majority of expanded thyroid clonotypes above 0.001 frequency also occurred in blood.

CDR1 is LNHDA, CDR2 SQIVND, per germline (reference sequence). The CDR3 consists of 15 residues. Trimming at V came to 4 bases and at J to 8 bases, leaving 11 bases not matched to a gene. This clonotype was detected ten times or more. The antigen remains unidentified. RNA served as the template for amplifying TCR beta CDR3 regions. Second-round multiplex PCR came after a first-round RT-PCR that employed HTBI primers. TCRdb fed the multiplex PCR reads into MiXCR, producing one record per CDR3 protein. The sample lists some 1.1 million distinct CDR3 sequences, 36% seen once, with roughly 11% in the top ten. Diagnoses were established from clinical symptoms, serum thyroxine, TRAb, thyroid ultrasound and orbital computed tomography.

V is TRBV19 and J is TRBJ2-5; 9 nucleotides line up with TRBD1. The sequencing sample was made of peripheral blood or thyroid tissue (not recorded which). This sequence originates from an adult man with Graves' hyperthyroidism. CDR3 nucleotide sequence: TGTGCCAGTAGTACCGGACAGGGGTTAGGGGGAACCCAGTACTTC. It codes for CASSTGQGLGGTQYF.